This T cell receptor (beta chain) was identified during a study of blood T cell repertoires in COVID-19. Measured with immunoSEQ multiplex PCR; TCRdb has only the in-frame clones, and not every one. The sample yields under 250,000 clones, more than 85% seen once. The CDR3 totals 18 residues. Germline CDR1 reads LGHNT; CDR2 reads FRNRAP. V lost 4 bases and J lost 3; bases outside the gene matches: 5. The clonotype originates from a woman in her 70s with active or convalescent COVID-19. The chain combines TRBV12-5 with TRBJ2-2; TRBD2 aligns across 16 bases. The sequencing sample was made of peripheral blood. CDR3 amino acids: CASGSKGLAGGYTGELFF. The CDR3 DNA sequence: TGTGCTAGTGGTTCAAAGGGACTAGCGGGGGGGTACACCGGGGAGCTGTTTTTT.